The 13 T cell receptor beta chains below come from one sample, sequenced in a study of blood T cell repertoires in COVID-19. Clones were sequenced by immunoSEQ multiplex PCR, and TCRdb holds only the in-frame ones, with some missing. The repertoire holds 350,000 to 450,000 clones, with about 85% as singletons. Sequencing used peripheral blood. Every receptor here comes from a woman aged 18-29 years with acute or convalescent COVID-19.

This clone was counted a single time. The chain couples TRBV29-1 to TRBJ2-3; TRBD2 aligns across 8 bases. The V gene's germline CDR1 is SQVTM and CDR2 ANQGSEA. The CDR3 extends over 17 amino acids. J gave up 3 bases and V 1 base, and 12 bases lay outside the gene matches. The CDR3 nucleotides are TGCAGCGTTGAAGCCGTACACGGGAGGGGCGGGACAGATACGCAGTATTTT. It translates to CSVEAVHGRGGTDTQYF.

The chain combines TRBV19 with TRBJ1-1; D perhaps matches TRBD1 (6 bases). V was cut by 5 bases and J by 2 bases, with 9 bases left in between. This CDR3 is 13 amino acids long. The germline gives CDR1 LNHDA, CDR2 SQIVND (reference sequence). CDR3 nucleotides: TGTGCCAGTAGTGACGGGACAAACACTGAAGCTTTCTTT. This codes for CASSDGTNTEAFF.

The chain carries TRBV7-3 and TRBJ1-1; D is unclear. This CDR3 is built from 13 residues. Germline assignment: CDR1 SGHTA and CDR2 FQGTGA. The ends were cut back, 5 bases at V and 3 bases at J, with 10 bases in the middle. CDR3 sequence: CASSPTVDTEAFF. The DNA of the CDR3 is TGTGCCAGCAGCCCCACGGTGGACACTGAAGCTTTCTTT.

The chain has TRBV6-5 and TRBJ2-3; the D gene is possibly TRBD1 (5 bases). CDR3 length: 11 residues. Germline assignment: CDR1 MNHEY and CDR2 SVGAGI. V was shortened by 10 bases and J by 6 bases, with 11 bases between the two germline ends. The CDR3 DNA follows: TGTGCCATTAAGGGGTTGGATACGCAGTATTTT. It specifies CAIKGLDTQYF.

The chain couples TRBV9 to TRBJ1-4; 9 positions match TRBD1. Looked up from germline, CDR1 is SGDLS and CDR2 is YYNGEE. This CDR3 contains 18 residues. Trimming at V came to 3 bases and at J to 7 bases, leaving 16 bases not matched to a gene. CDR3 region: CASSGSGTGWKSGEKLFF. The DNA for the CDR3 is TGTGCCAGCAGCGGAAGCGGGACAGGGTGGAAATCGGGTGAAAAACTGTTTTTT. Combining the CDR3 with reference TRBV9 and TRBJ1-4 gives the whole variable domain DSGVTQTPKHLITATGQRVTLRCSPRSGDLSVYWYQQSLDQGLQFLIQYYNGEERAKGNILERFSAQQFPDLHSELNLSSLELGDSALYFCASSGSGTGWKSGEKLFFGSGTQLSVL.

This rearrangement joins TRBV5-1 to TRBJ1-2; unclear D gene. Trimming took 3 bases from V and 8 from J, leaving 14 bases between them. This CDR3 is 13 amino acids long. The germline CDR1 and CDR2 sequences are SGHRS and YFSETQ. DNA for the CDR3: TGCGCCAGCAGCTCGCAGGCGAAAGGCGGCTACACCTTC. Translated, it gives CASSSQAKGGYTF.

CDR3: CASSTTSGDYNEQFF. CDR3 nucleotide sequence: TGTGCCAGCAGCACAACTAGCGGAGACTACAATGAGCAGTTCTTC. The V gene is TRBV7-3, the J gene TRBJ2-1; 8 nucleotides align to TRBD2. Germline V gives CDR1 SGHTA, CDR2 FQGTGA. The CDR3 sequence is 15 residues long. The J segment lost 3 bases and the V segment lost 5 bases, leaving 6 bases of the junction unmatched.

The chain has TRBV28 and TRBJ2-7, with D perhaps TRBD1 (5 bases). Germline V gives CDR1 MDHEN, CDR2 SYDVKM. The CDR3 is 13 amino acids. Trimming stripped 5 bases from V and 7 bases from J, with 15 bases between. The CDR3 nucleotides are TGTGCCAGCAGTCTCGTCCAGGGTCATGAGCAGTACTTC. Residues: CASSLVQGHEQYF.

This clone has a handful of counts. The chain uses TRBV19 and TRBJ2-3; 7 positions match TRBD1. V lost 4 bases to trimming and J lost 2 bases; unmatched junction nucleotides: 9. Looked up from germline, CDR1 is LNHDA and CDR2 is SQIVND (reference sequence). The CDR3 length is 16 residues. The CDR3 coding sequence is TGTGCCAGTAGTAACCCACAGGGGAGAGTCACAGATACGCAGTATTTT. Amino acid sequence: CASSNPQGRVTDTQYF.

The chain couples TRBV27 to TRBJ1-2, with D maybe TRBD1 (5 bases). V lost 5 bases and J lost 7, with 11 bases in between. Germline-derived CDR1 and CDR2 are MNHEY and SMNVEV (reference sequence). The CDR3 consists of 12 residues. In DNA form, the CDR3 reads TGTGCCAGCAGTCCCCACGGGGGTGGCTACACCTTC. It specifies CASSPHGGGYTF.

The gene calls are TRBV27 and TRBJ2-7, with 10 bases fitting TRBD2. The CDR3 runs to 15 residues. V gave up 4 bases and J gave up 4 bases; unmatched junction bases: 7. The germline V gene encodes CDR1 MNHEY and CDR2 SMNVEV (reference sequence). The CDR3 nucleotides read TGTGCCAGCAGTTCTATAGCGGGAGGAGTTTACGAGCAGTACTTC. Protein: CASSSIAGGVYEQYF.

The CDR3, as DNA: TGTGCCAGCAGCTTAGGGATGACAGGGGAGGACTATGGCTACACCTTC. It is translated as CASSLGMTGEDYGYTF. The chain employs TRBV11-2 and TRBJ1-2, with TRBD1 matching over 8 bases. CDR1 is SGHAT, CDR2 FQNNGV, per germline. Losses at the gene ends were 1 base for V and 3 bases for J; bases not matched to a gene: 7. The CDR3 has 16 amino acids.

The J gene is TRBJ1-5, the V gene TRBV19, with 8 bases fitting TRBD1. This CDR3 region has 14 residues. Germline values: CDR1 LNHDA, CDR2 SQIVND (reference sequence). V dropped 7 bases and J dropped 5; count of bases not matched to a gene: 7. The CDR3 here is CASTVGQGDQPQHF. The CDR3, as DNA: TGTGCCAGTACCGTCGGACAGGGTGATCAGCCCCAGCATTTT. The full variable domain, in which reference TRBV19 and TRBJ1-5 provide the parts outside the CDR3, is DGGITQSPKYLFRKEGQNVTLSCEQNLNHDAMYWYRQDPGQGLRLIYYSQIVNDFQKGDIAEGYSVSREKKESFPLTVTSAQKNPTAFYLCASTVGQGDQPQHFGDGTRLSIL.